The clone carrying this T cell receptor (beta chain) was seen a handful of times. The sample comes from a study of cytomegalovirus exposure and HLA in healthy donors. The primer mix had 60 Vbeta and 13 Jbeta primers. The assay was immunoSEQ multiplex PCR, and TCRdb's table has in-frame clones only and misses some. The sample has 150,000 or so clones, 77% seen once. V gave up 2 bases and J gave up 2 bases; unmatched junction bases: 4. The CDR3 extends over 16 amino acids. Per germline, CDR1 LGHNA and CDR2 YSLEER. The clonotype comes from a woman aged 30 to 39 in good health and CMV-seronegative. V and J are TRBV4-3 and TRBJ2-1, with 9 bases aligning to TRBD2. What was sequenced was PBMCs. The CDR3 region is CASSQPGLAPYNEQFF. The DNA for the CDR3 is TGCGCCAGCAGCCAACCGGGACTAGCACCCTACAATGAGCAGTTCTTC.